This note documents a single T cell receptor (beta chain) sequence. A read error may be the cause here, since a much bigger clone is one base away. Germline DNA was also extracted, with blood RNA taken from unsorted whole blood. The sample comes from a study of tumor-infiltrating lymphocytes in primary liver carcinoma. Using a constant-region primer together with ProtoScript II reverse transcriptase, TCR beta cDNA was made from around 0.55 ug of total RNA. Three nested multiplex PCR rounds, a slightly modified ARM-PCR method, built the TCR beta libraries. TCRdb re-called the multiplex PCR reads through MiXCR, storing one row per CDR3 protein. Of 300,000 to 350,000 distinct CDR3 sequences in the sample, almost 65% were seen once. The receptor was derived from a man aged 40-50 years with primary liver carcinoma and hepatitis B virus infection. Sequencing input: peripheral blood.

The CDR3 DNA is TGCGCCAGCAGCCAAGATTTGGGCAGGGGCTATCAGCCCCAGCATTTT. Encoded protein: CASSQDLGRGYQPQHF. The chain links TRBV4-1 to TRBJ1-5; TRBD1 might be the D (6 bases). The CDR3 covers 16 residues. Germline V gene sequence: CDR1 MGHRA, CDR2 YSYEKL. V was clipped by 0 bases and J by 5 bases, with 14 bases between them.